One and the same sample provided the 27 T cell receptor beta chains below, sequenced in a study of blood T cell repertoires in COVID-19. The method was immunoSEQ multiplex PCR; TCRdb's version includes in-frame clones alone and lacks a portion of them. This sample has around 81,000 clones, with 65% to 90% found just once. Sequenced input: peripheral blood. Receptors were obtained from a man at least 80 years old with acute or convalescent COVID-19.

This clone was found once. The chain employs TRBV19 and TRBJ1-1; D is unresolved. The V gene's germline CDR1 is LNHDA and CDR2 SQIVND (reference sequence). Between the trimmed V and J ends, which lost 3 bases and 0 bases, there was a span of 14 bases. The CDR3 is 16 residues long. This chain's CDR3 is CASSIREKPLNTEAFF. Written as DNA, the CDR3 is TGTGCCAGTAGTATTCGGGAAAAGCCTCTGAACACTGAAGCTTTCTTT.

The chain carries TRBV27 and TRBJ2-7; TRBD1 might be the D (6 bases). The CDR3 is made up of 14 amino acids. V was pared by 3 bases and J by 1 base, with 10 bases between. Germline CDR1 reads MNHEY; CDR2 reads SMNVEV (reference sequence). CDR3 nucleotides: TGTGCCAGCAGTTTCTACAGGGAATCCTACGAGCAGTACTTC. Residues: CASSFYRESYEQYF.

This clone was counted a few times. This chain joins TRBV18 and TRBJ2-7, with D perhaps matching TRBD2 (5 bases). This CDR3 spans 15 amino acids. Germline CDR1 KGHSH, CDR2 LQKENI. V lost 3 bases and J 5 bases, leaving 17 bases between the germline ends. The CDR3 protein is CASSPRGAQLDEQYF. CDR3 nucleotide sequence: TGTGCCAGCTCACCCCGGGGAGCCCAACTGGACGAGCAGTACTTC.

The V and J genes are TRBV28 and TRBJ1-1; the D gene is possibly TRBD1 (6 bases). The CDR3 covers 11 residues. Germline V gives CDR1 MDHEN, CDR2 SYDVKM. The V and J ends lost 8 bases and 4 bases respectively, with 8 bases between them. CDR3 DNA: TGTGCCAGCCAGGGGCCCACTGAAGCTTTCTTT. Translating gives CASQGPTEAFF.

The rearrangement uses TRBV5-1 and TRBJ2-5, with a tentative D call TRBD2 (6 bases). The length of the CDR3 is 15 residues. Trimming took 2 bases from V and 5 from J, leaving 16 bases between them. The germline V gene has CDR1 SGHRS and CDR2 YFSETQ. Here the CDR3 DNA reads TGCGCCAGCAGCTTCTATCCGGGACTCAGGGAGACCCAGTACTTC. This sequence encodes CASSFYPGLRETQYF.

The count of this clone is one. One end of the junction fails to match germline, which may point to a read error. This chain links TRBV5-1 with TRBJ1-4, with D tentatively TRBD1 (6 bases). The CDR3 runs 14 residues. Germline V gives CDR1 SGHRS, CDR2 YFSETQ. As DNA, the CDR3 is TGCGCCAGCAGCTTGAGGGGGACTAGTGAAAAACTGTTTTTT. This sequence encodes CASSLRGTSEKLFF.

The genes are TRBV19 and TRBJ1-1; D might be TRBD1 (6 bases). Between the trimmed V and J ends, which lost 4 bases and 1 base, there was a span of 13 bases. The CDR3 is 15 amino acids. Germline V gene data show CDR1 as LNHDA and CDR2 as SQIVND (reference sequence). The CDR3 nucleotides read TGTGCCAGTAGTAGCAGGGGTTATCGGAACACTGAAGCTTTCTTT. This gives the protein CASSSRGYRNTEAFF.

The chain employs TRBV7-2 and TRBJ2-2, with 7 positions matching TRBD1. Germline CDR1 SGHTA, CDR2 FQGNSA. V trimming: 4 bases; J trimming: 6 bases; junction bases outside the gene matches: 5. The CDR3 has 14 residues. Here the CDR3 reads CASSSTGVAGELFF. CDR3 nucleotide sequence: TGTGCCAGCAGCTCAACAGGGGTCGCCGGGGAGCTGTTTTTT. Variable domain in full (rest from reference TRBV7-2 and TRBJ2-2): GAGVSQSPSNKVTEKGKDVELRCDPISGHTALYWYRQSLGQGLEFLIYFQGNSAPDKSGLPSDRFSAERTGGSVSTLTIQRTQQEDSAVYLCASSSTGVAGELFFGEGSRLTVL.

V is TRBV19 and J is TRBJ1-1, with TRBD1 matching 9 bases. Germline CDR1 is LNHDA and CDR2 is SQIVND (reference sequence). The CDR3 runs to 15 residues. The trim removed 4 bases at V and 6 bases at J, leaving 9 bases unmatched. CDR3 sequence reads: CASSTRQGDSSEAFF. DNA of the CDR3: TGTGCCAGTAGTACACGACAGGGGGATAGCTCTGAAGCTTTCTTT.

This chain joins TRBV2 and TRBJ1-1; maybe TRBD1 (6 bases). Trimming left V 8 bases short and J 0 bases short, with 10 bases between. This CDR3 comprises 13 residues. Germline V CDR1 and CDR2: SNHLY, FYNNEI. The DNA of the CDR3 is TGTGCCAGCGCGGGGGCCATGAACACTGAAGCTTTCTTT. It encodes CASAGAMNTEAFF.

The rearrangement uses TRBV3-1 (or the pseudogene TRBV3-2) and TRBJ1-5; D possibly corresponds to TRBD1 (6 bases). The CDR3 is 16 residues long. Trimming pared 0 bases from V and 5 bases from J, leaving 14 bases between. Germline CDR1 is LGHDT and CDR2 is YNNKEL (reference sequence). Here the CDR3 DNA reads TGTGCCAGCAGCCAAGATGGGCAGGGGTTATATCAGCCCCAGCATTTT. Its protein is CASSQDGQGLYQPQHF.

The CDR3: CASSLRQGVNTEAFF. The DNA of the CDR3 is TGTGCCAGCAGCCTTAGACAGGGCGTGAACACTGAAGCTTTCTTT. V usage is TRBV11-2 and J usage is TRBJ1-1; 7 positions match TRBD1. The CDR3 has 15 residues. Germline-derived CDR1 and CDR2 are SGHAT and FQNNGV. V shed 5 bases and J 0 bases; nucleotides not matched to a gene: 6.

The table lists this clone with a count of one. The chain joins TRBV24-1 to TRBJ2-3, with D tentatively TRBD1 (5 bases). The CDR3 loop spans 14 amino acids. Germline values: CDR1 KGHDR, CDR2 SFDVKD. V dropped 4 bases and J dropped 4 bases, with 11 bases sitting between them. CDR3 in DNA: TGTGCCACCAGTGACACCGACAGACCAGATACGCAGTATTTT. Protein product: CATSDTDRPDTQYF.

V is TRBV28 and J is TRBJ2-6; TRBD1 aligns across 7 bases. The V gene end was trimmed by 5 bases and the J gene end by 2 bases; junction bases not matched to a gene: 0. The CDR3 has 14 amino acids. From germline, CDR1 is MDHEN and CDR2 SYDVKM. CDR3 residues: CASSTGAGANVLTF. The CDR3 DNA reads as TGTGCCAGCAGTACAGGGGCTGGGGCCAACGTCCTGACTTTC.

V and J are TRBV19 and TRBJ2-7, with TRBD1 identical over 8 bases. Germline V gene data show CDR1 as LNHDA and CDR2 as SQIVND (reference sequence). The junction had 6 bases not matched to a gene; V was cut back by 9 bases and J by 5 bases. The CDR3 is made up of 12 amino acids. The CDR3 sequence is CASGDRPHEQYF. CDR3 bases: TGTGCCAGCGGGGACAGGCCCCACGAGCAGTACTTC.

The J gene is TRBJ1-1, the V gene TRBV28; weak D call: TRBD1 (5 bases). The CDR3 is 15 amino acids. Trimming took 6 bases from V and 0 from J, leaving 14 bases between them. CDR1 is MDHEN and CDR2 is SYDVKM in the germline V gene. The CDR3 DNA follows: TGTGCCAGCAGGTCGAGAGGGACTATGAACACTGAAGCTTTCTTT. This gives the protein CASRSRGTMNTEAFF.

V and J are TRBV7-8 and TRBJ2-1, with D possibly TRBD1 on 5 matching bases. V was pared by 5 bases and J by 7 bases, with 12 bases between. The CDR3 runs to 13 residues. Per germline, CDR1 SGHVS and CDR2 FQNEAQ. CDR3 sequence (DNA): TGTGCCAGCAGCGCGCAGGGCGGTAATGAGCAGTTCTTC. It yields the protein CASSAQGGNEQFF. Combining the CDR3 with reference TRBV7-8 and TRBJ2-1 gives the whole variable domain GAGVSQSPRYKVAKRGQDVALRCDPISGHVSLFWYQQALGQGPEFLTYFQNEAQLDKSGLPSDRFFAERPEGSVSTLKIQRTQQEDSAVYLCASSAQGGNEQFFGPGTRLTVL.

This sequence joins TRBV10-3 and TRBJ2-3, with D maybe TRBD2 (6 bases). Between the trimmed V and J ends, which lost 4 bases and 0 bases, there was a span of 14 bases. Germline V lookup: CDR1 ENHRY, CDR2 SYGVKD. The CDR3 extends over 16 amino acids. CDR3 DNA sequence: TGTGCCATCAGTGCGGGAGAGGCCTCTAGCACAGATACGCAGTATTTT. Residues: CAISAGEASSTDTQYF.

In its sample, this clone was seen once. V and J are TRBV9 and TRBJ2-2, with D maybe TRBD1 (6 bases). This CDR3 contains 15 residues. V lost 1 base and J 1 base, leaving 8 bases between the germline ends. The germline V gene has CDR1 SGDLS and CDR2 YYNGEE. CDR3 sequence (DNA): TGTGCCAGCAGCGTACGGGACAAGAACACCGGGGAGCTGTTTTTT. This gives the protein CASSVRDKNTGELFF. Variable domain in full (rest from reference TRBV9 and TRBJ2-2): DSGVTQTPKHLITATGQRVTLRCSPRSGDLSVYWYQQSLDQGLQFLIQYYNGEERAKGNILERFSAQQFPDLHSELNLSSLELGDSALYFCASSVRDKNTGELFFGEGSRLTVL.

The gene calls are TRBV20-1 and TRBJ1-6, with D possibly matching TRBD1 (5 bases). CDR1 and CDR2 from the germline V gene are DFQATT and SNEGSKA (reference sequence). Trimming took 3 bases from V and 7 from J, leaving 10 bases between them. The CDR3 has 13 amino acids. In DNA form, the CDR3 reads TGCAGTGCTAGTCTACAGGTGAATTCACCCCTCCACTTT. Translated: CSASLQVNSPLHF.

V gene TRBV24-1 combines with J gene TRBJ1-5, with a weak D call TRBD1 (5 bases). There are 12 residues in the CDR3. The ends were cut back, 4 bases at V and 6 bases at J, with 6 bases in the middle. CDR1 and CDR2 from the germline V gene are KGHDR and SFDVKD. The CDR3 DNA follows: TGTGCCACCAGTGAGGGGGGTCAGCCCCAGCATTTT. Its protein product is CATSEGGQPQHF.

The CDR3 region has the DNA TGTGCCAGCCGTAAAGGACAGGGGGCAAACACCATATATTTT. The encoded protein is CASRKGQGANTIYF. This chain connects TRBV19 to TRBJ1-3, with 11 bases identical to TRBD1. J gave up 6 bases and V 9 bases, and 7 bases lay outside the gene matches. CDR3 length: 14 amino acids. Germline CDR1 and CDR2: LNHDA and SQIVND (reference sequence).

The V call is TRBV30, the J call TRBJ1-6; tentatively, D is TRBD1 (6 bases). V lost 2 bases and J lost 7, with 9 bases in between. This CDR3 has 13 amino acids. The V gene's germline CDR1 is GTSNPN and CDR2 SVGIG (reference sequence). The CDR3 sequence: CAWSSTGNSPLHF. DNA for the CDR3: TGTGCCTGGAGTTCTACAGGGAATTCACCCCTCCACTTT.

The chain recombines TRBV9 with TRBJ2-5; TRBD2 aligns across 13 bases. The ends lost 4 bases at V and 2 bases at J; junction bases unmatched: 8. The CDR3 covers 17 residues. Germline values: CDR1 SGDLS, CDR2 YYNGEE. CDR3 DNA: TGTGCCAGCAGCCCTCCTAGGACTAGCGGGAGACAAGAGACCCAGTACTTC. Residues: CASSPPRTSGRQETQYF.

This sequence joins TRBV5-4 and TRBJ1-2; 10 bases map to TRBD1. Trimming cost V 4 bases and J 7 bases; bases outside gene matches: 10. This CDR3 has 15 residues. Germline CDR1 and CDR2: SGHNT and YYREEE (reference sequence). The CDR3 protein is CASSQSRTGGFGYTF. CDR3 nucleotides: TGTGCCAGCAGCCAATCTCGGACAGGGGGATTTGGCTACACCTTC.

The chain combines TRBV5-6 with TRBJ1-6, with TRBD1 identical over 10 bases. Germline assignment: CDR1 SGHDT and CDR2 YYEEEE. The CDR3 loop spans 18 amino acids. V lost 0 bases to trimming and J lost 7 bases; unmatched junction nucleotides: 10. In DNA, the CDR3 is TGTGCCAGCAGCTTGGCCACGTTGGGGACAGGGGTAAATTCACCCCTCCACTTT. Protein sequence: CASSLATLGTGVNSPLHF.

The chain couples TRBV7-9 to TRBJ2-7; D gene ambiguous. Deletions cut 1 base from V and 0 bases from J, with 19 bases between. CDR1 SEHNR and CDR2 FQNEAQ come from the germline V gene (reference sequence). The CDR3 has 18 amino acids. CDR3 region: CASSLVAEIQFFSYEQYF. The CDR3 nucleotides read TGTGCCAGCAGCTTAGTTGCGGAGATCCAGTTTTTCTCCTACGAGCAGTACTTC.